These 15 T cell receptor beta chains came from one sample sequenced in a study of beta chain features in type 1 diabetes. Study conclusions and caveats: Moderate yet significant TCRB CDR3 shortening was seen in Type 1 diabetes patients in all four CD4+ subsets.

These TCRs are of unknown antigen specificity. All of the isolated RNA was reverse transcribed, so expressed TCRB transcripts were sequenced. Produced via immunoSEQ multiplex PCR; TCRdb's table is partial and in-frame only. The sample includes 15,000 to 17,000 clones, around two thirds seen only once; the top ten take more than 2%. The sequencing input was Tregs from blood. The receptors stem from a man aged 25-40 years with type 1 diabetes.

This clone showed up just a few times. The chain carries TRBV7-2 and TRBJ2-7, with 7 bases identical to TRBD2. Germline V gene data show CDR1 as SGHTA and CDR2 as FQGNSA. The J segment lost 5 bases and the V segment lost 3 bases, leaving 4 bases of the junction unmatched. This CDR3 has 13 residues. Written as DNA, the CDR3 is TGTGCCAGCAGCTTGCGGCGGGGGAACGAGCAGTACTTC. Its translation: CASSLRRGNEQYF.

This clone has more than one count but fewer than ten. This chain joins TRBV25-1 and TRBJ2-7, with TRBD1 matching over 11 bases. There are 14 residues in the CDR3. Germline trimming cut 7 bases from V and 6 bases from J; bases unmatched to any gene: 8. The germline V gene has CDR1 MGHDK and CDR2 SYGVNS. The chain's CDR3 is CASTQTGTGGEQYF. The CDR3 coding sequence is TGTGCCAGCACCCAAACCGGGACAGGGGGCGAGCAGTACTTC.

The rearrangement uses TRBV10-3 and TRBJ2-5; D remains unclear. The CDR3 is made up of 13 amino acids. V lost 4 bases and J lost 1, with 7 bases in between. CDR1 and CDR2 from the germline V gene are ENHRY and SYGVKD. The CDR3 loop reads CAISAGSQETQYF. Here the CDR3 DNA reads TGTGCCATCAGTGCAGGCAGCCAAGAGACCCAGTACTTC.

The J gene is TRBJ1-1, the V gene TRBV30; D call uncertain. The CDR3 consists of 11 residues. V was cut by 0 bases and J by 6 bases, with 5 bases left in between. Per germline, CDR1 GTSNPN and CDR2 SVGIG (reference sequence). CDR3 sequence reads: CAWSVLAEAFF. For the CDR3, the DNA is TGTGCCTGGAGTGTACTGGCTGAAGCTTTCTTT. Based on the CDR3 plus reference TRBV30 and TRBJ1-1, the full variable domain is SQTIHQWPATLVQPVGSPLSLECTVEGTSNPNLYWYRQAAGRGLQLLFYSVGIGQISSEVPQNLSASRPQDRQFILSSKKLLLSDSGFYLCAWSVLAEAFFGQGTRLTVV.

The chain couples TRBV27 to TRBJ2-7, with 10 bases aligning to TRBD2. The V segment lost 3 bases and the J segment 1 base; nucleotides outside the gene matches: 9. The CDR3 consists of 17 residues. Germline V gene data show CDR1 as MNHEY and CDR2 as SMNVEV (reference sequence). CDR3 loop: CASSFQRGGVSSYEQYF. As DNA, the CDR3 is TGTGCCAGCAGTTTTCAGCGGGGGGGGGTTTCGTCCTACGAGCAGTACTTC.

The chain joins TRBV11-3 to TRBJ2-2; the match to TRBD2 covers 7 bases. V trimming: 4 bases; J trimming: 1 base; junction bases outside the gene matches: 9. This CDR3 is built from 17 residues. Germline lookup yields CDR1 SGHNT and CDR2 YENEEA. The CDR3 sequence: CASSSRGSGENTGELFF. The DNA of the CDR3 is TGTGCCAGCAGCTCCCGGGGAAGCGGGGAGAACACCGGGGAGCTGTTTTTT.

The chain joins TRBV5-1 to TRBJ2-3, with 8 bases that match TRBD1. The CDR3 consists of 15 residues. V lost 0 bases to trimming and J lost 2 bases; unmatched junction nucleotides: 2. Germline assignment: CDR1 SGHRS and CDR2 YFSETQ. This chain's CDR3 is CASSLDRGDTDTQYF. The CDR3 DNA follows: TGCGCCAGCAGCTTGGACAGGGGGGACACAGATACGCAGTATTTT.

The chain is built from TRBV6-6 and TRBJ1-5, with D possibly TRBD1 on 6 matching bases. The ends were cut back, 0 bases at V and 3 bases at J, with 9 bases in the middle. This CDR3 region has 15 residues. CDR1 and CDR2 (germline): MNHNY, SVGAGI (reference sequence). The CDR3 DNA is TGTGCCAGCAGTTACTCGCAGGGGACCAATCAGCCCCAGCATTTT. Translating gives CASSYSQGTNQPQHF.

The chain is built from TRBV5-1 and TRBJ1-2; D is uncertain. Germline CDR1 is SGHRS and CDR2 is YFSETQ. This CDR3 comprises 13 residues. V gave up 7 bases and J gave up 3 bases, with 13 bases separating them. CDR3 residues: CASGEGEHYGYTF. Here the CDR3 DNA reads TGCGCCAGCGGGGAGGGCGAACACTATGGCTACACCTTC.

A few counts support this clone. This chain connects TRBV10-2 to TRBJ2-7, with D perhaps matching TRBD2 (6 bases). The length of the CDR3 is 13 residues. CDR1 WSHSY and CDR2 SAAADI come from the germline V gene. Deletions cut 4 bases from V and 3 bases from J, with 10 bases between. DNA for the CDR3: TGCGCCAGCAGTGCAGGACTAATCTACGAGCAGTACTTC. This encodes CASSAGLIYEQYF.

This rearrangement joins TRBV5-1 to TRBJ2-1; TRBD2 aligns across 12 bases. In germline, CDR1 is SGHRS, CDR2 YFSETQ. The V gene end was trimmed by 4 bases and the J gene end by 13 bases; junction bases not matched to a gene: 6. This CDR3 has 13 residues. The CDR3 sequence is CASSPRTSGNQFF. The DNA of the CDR3 is TGCGCCAGCAGCCCCCGGACTAGCGGGAACCAGTTCTTC.

The V gene is TRBV7-2, the J gene TRBJ2-3; 7 bases are shared with TRBD2. Germline CDR1 is SGHTA and CDR2 is FQGNSA. The CDR3 spans 17 residues. Losses at the gene ends were 0 bases for V and 0 bases for J; bases not matched to a gene: 6. CDR3 region: CASSLAPASGSTDTQYF. The CDR3 DNA reads as TGTGCCAGCAGCTTAGCGCCCGCTAGCGGCAGCACAGATACGCAGTATTTT.

V and J are TRBV9 and TRBJ2-5, with D hard to call. This CDR3 comprises 14 residues. Germline CDR1 is SGDLS and CDR2 is YYNGEE. Trimming took 3 bases from V and 2 from J, leaving 11 bases between them. The CDR3 loop is CASSAQVNQETQYF. CDR3 DNA: TGTGCCAGCAGCGCGCAGGTTAATCAAGAGACCCAGTACTTC. Looking up the rest from reference TRBV9 and TRBJ2-5 gives the full variable domain: DSGVTQTPKHLITATGQRVTLRCSPRSGDLSVYWYQQSLDQGLQFLIQYYNGEERAKGNILERFSAQQFPDLHSELNLSSLELGDSALYFCASSAQVNQETQYFGPGTRLLVL.

The rearrangement links TRBV27 to TRBJ2-3, with 11 bases aligning to TRBD2. The germline V gene has CDR1 MNHEY and CDR2 SMNVEV (reference sequence). J lost 7 bases, V lost 5 bases, and 23 bases had no gene match. The length of the CDR3 is 20 residues. CDR3 nucleotide sequence: TGTGCCAGCAGTACATCCTCTCCGGGACTAGCGGCGCGGGGGCGAAATACGCAGTATTTT. Protein product: CASSTSSPGLAARGRNTQYF.

The CDR3, as DNA: TGTGCCACCAGCAGACCGGGAGGGAGCTCCTACAATGAGCAGTTCTTC. Protein sequence: CATSRPGGSSYNEQFF. The chain links TRBV15 to TRBJ2-1, with 8 nucleotides matching TRBD2. The CDR3 length is 16 residues. V shed 2 bases and J 0 bases; nucleotides not matched to a gene: 3. Germline V lookup: CDR1 LNHNV, CDR2 YYDKDF (reference sequence). The full variable domain, in which reference TRBV15 and TRBJ2-1 provide the parts outside the CDR3, is DAMVIQNPRYQVTQFGKPVTLSCSQTLNHNVMYWYQQKSSQAPKLLFHYYDKDFNNEADTPDNFQSRRPNTSFCFLDIRSPGLGDTAMYLCATSRPGGSSYNEQFFGPGTRLTVL.